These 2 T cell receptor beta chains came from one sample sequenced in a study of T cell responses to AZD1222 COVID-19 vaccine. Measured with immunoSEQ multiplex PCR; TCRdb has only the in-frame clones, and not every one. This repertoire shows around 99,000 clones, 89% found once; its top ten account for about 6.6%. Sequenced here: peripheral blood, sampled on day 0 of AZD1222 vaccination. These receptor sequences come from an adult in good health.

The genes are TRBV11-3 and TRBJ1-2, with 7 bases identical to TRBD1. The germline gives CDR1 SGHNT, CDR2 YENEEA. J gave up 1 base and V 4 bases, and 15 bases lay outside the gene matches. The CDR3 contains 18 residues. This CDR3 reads CASSSPIYDRDGNYGYTF. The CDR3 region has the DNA TGTGCCAGCAGCTCCCCCATCTACGACAGGGATGGTAACTATGGCTACACCTTC.

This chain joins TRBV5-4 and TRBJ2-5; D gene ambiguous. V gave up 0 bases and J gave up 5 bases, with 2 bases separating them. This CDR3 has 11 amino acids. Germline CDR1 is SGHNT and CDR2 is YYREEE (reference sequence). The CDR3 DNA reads TGTGCCAGCAGCTTGGCGGAGACCCAGTACTTC. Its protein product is CASSLAETQYF.